The rows below give T cell receptor beta chains drawn from one sample of a study of T-cell memory formation after mild COVID-19. From the 5' RACE reads, TCRdb called clonotypes with MiXCR, one entry per CDR3 protein. The table shows 95,000 to 120,000 distinct CDR3 sequences, with roughly 20% occurring only once. Input material: PBMCs or a T cell subset sorted from them (not recorded which). The receptor set was obtained from a man aged 18 to 29 who had mild COVID-19 (a few samples of this study predate the infection). Cell type and time point are not known. Each CDR3 is given with its conserved first and last residue. Fields, in order: J gene, D gene, clone size, V gene, CDR3 protein, CDR3 DNA. A D gene is named only where the DNA matches it firmly. A row's size may be missing; if present it is once, few, many or a size class.

J: TRBJ2-1
D: TRBD2
size: few
V: TRBV29-1
CDR3: CSVEWRPGGEQFF
DNA: TGCAGCGTTGAGTGGCGGCCGGGGGGTGAGCAGTTCTTC

J: TRBJ2-2
D: -
size: -
V: TRBV7-3
CDR3: CASSFMTGRLSGNTGELFF
DNA: TGTGCCAGCAGCTTCATGACTGGAAGACTTTCCGGGAACACCGGGGAGCTGTTTTTT

J: TRBJ2-2
D: -
size: medium-sized
V: TRBV7-6
CDR3: CASSLGDTGELFF
DNA: TGTGCCAGCAGCTTAGGGGACACCGGGGAGCTGTTTTTT

J: TRBJ1-1
D: -
size: -
V: TRBV6-1
CDR3: CASSERPGEEATEAFF
DNA: TGTGCCAGCAGTGAAAGGCCAGGGGAAGAGGCCACTGAAGCTTTCTTT

J: TRBJ2-7
D: TRBD1
size: few
V: TRBV12-3/TRBV12-4
CDR3: CASSLTGDHEQYF
DNA: TGTGCCAGCAGTTTAACAGGGGACCACGAGCAGTACTTC

J: TRBJ2-5
D: -
size: few
V: TRBV6-2/TRBV6-3
CDR3: CASSPTARETQYF
DNA: TGTGCCAGCAGCCCGACCGCGCGGGAGACCCAGTACTTC

J: TRBJ2-1
D: TRBD1
size: -
V: TRBV18
CDR3: CASSPTGDNEQFF
DNA: TGTGCCAGCTCGCCCACAGGGGACAATGAGCAGTTCTTC

J: TRBJ2-1
D: TRBD2
size: -
V: TRBV4-1
CDR3: CASSPKGTSGGQTYNEQFF
DNA: TGCGCCAGCAGCCCCAAGGGGACTAGCGGGGGGCAAACCTACAATGAGCAGTTCTTC

J: TRBJ2-3
D: -
size: -
V: TRBV4-3
CDR3: CASSQDGVGTTDTQYF
DNA: TGCGCCAGCAGCCAAGATGGGGTGGGGACGACAGATACGCAGTATTTT

J: TRBJ2-7
D: -
size: few
V: TRBV29-1
CDR3: CSVEMDSHEQYF
DNA: TGCAGCGTTGAGATGGACAGCCACGAGCAGTACTTC

J: TRBJ2-6
D: -
size: -
V: TRBV28
CDR3: CASSGVPAGANVLTF
DNA: TGTGCCAGCAGCGGGGTCCCCGCTGGGGCCAACGTCCTGACTTTC

J: TRBJ2-2
D: -
size: few
V: TRBV6-6
CDR3: CASSYLGTGELFF
DNA: TGTGCCAGCAGTTACTTGGGGACCGGGGAGCTGTTTTTT

J: TRBJ1-2
D: TRBD1
size: -
V: TRBV5-1
CDR3: CASSRDRVNYGYTF
DNA: TGCGCCAGCAGCCGGGACAGAGTAAACTATGGCTACACCTTC

J: TRBJ1-2
D: -
size: few
V: TRBV18
CDR3: CASSPLPAGGPDGYTF
DNA: TGTGCCAGCTCACCACTTCCCGCCGGGGGTCCTGATGGCTACACCTTC

J: TRBJ1-1
D: -
size: -
V: TRBV4-3
CDR3: CASSPSAGANTEAFF
DNA: TGCGCCAGCAGCCCGAGTGCAGGGGCGAACACTGAAGCTTTCTTT

J: TRBJ2-3
D: -
size: -
V: TRBV24-1
CDR3: CATSDLQGGESTDTQYF
DNA: TGTGCCACCAGTGATTTGCAGGGCGGGGAGAGCACAGATACGCAGTATTTT

J: TRBJ2-1
D: TRBD2
size: few
V: TRBV6-1
CDR3: CASSETSGGYNEQFF
DNA: TGTGCCAGCAGTGAGACTAGCGGGGGCTACAATGAGCAGTTCTTC

J: TRBJ2-3
D: -
size: -
V: TRBV7-9
CDR3: CASSLGTYSQYF
DNA: TGTGCCAGCAGCTTAGGGACTTACTCGCAGTATTTT

J: TRBJ2-5
D: -
size: -
V: TRBV5-6
CDR3: CASSSRARRETQYF
DNA: TGTGCCAGCAGCTCCCGGGCCCGACGGGAGACCCAGTACTTC

J: TRBJ2-1
D: TRBD1
size: -
V: TRBV7-2
CDR3: CASSLLGGAANEQFF
DNA: TGTGCCAGCAGCTTATTAGGGGGCGCTGCGAATGAGCAGTTCTTC

J: TRBJ2-2
D: TRBD1
size: -
V: TRBV4-3
CDR3: CASSRDRLNTGELFF
DNA: TGCGCCAGCAGCCGGGACAGGTTGAACACCGGGGAGCTGTTTTTT

J: TRBJ1-1
D: -
size: -
V: TRBV5-1
CDR3: CASSAPQVGVLNTEAFF
DNA: TGCGCCAGCAGCGCCCCACAGGTGGGGGTATTGAACACTGAAGCTTTCTTT

J: TRBJ1-2
D: -
size: few
V: TRBV12-3/TRBV12-4
CDR3: CASSSFGDGYTF
DNA: TGTGCCAGCAGTTCATTCGGGGATGGCTACACCTTC

J: TRBJ2-2
D: TRBD2
size: -
V: TRBV7-9
CDR3: CASPLGGEQNTGELFF
DNA: TGTGCCAGCCCGCTCGGGGGGGAACAGAACACCGGGGAGCTGTTTTTT

J: TRBJ1-6
D: -
size: few
V: TRBV7-8
CDR3: CASSLSPSSYNSPLHF
DNA: TGTGCCAGCAGCTTATCCCCGAGCTCCTATAATTCACCCCTCCACTTT

J: TRBJ2-5
D: -
size: once
V: TRBV13
CDR3: CASSLGVSQETQYF
DNA: TGTGCCAGCAGCTTAGGTGTCAGCCAAGAGACCCAGTACTTC

J: TRBJ1-6
D: -
size: many
V: TRBV20-1
CDR3: CSARDLRGASPLHF
DNA: TGCAGTGCTAGAGATTTACGGGGGGCTTCACCCCTCCACTTT

J: TRBJ2-5
D: -
size: few
V: TRBV9
CDR3: CASSDWAGETQYF
DNA: TGTGCCAGCAGCGATTGGGCGGGAGAGACCCAGTACTTC

J: TRBJ2-2
D: -
size: few
V: TRBV10-3
CDR3: CAIPRGGNTGELFF
DNA: TGTGCCATTCCGAGGGGGGGGAACACCGGGGAGCTGTTTTTT

J: TRBJ2-6
D: -
size: -
V: TRBV7-9
CDR3: CASSSLQFGSGANVLTF
DNA: TGTGCCAGCAGCTCTCTACAGTTCGGCTCTGGGGCCAACGTCCTGACTTTC

J: TRBJ1-2
D: TRBD1
size: few
V: TRBV7-9
CDR3: CASSEGTGGRINYGYTF
DNA: TGTGCCAGCAGCGAAGGGACAGGGGGACGAATTAACTATGGCTACACCTTC

J: TRBJ2-7
D: -
size: -
V: TRBV7-6
CDR3: CASSLEAGEGREQYF
DNA: TGTGCCAGCAGCTTAGAAGCAGGGGAAGGCCGCGAGCAGTACTTC

J: TRBJ2-2
D: TRBD1
size: -
V: TRBV2
CDR3: CASMTQGAGELFF
DNA: TGTGCCAGCATGACCCAGGGGGCCGGGGAGCTGTTTTTT

J: TRBJ1-1
D: -
size: -
V: TRBV5-6
CDR3: CASSLDGGAQLNTEAFF
DNA: TGTGCCAGCAGCTTGGATGGGGGCGCCCAACTGAACACTGAAGCTTTCTTT

J: TRBJ2-1
D: TRBD2
size: -
V: TRBV4-1
CDR3: CASSQATSGEQFF
DNA: TGCGCCAGCAGCCAAGCGACTAGCGGTGAGCAGTTCTTC

J: TRBJ1-1
D: -
size: -
V: TRBV6-2/TRBV6-3
CDR3: CASSYSVQLNTEAFF
DNA: TGTGCCAGCAGTTACTCGGTCCAGCTGAACACTGAAGCTTTCTTT

J: TRBJ1-5
D: -
size: few
V: TRBV3-1
CDR3: CASSQDGQSNQPQHF
DNA: TGTGCCAGCAGCCAAGACGGGCAGAGTAATCAGCCCCAGCATTTT

J: TRBJ2-7
D: -
size: -
V: TRBV7-2
CDR3: CASSLDPPTEQYF
DNA: TGTGCCAGCAGCTTAGACCCCCCCACCGAGCAGTACTTC

J: TRBJ2-7
D: TRBD1
size: -
V: TRBV6-1
CDR3: CASSAYPDRSGEQYF
DNA: TGTGCCAGCAGCGCCTACCCGGACAGGTCCGGCGAGCAGTACTTC

J: TRBJ2-1
D: -
size: -
V: TRBV7-9
CDR3: CASTPRTGGEQFF
DNA: TGTGCCAGCACCCCGCGGACTGGCGGGGAGCAGTTCTTC

J: TRBJ2-6
D: -
size: -
V: TRBV4-2
CDR3: CASSQGLRDGGANVLTF
DNA: TGTGCCAGCAGCCAAGGACTCAGGGACGGTGGGGCCAACGTCCTGACTTTC

J: TRBJ2-3
D: -
size: few
V: TRBV27
CDR3: CASSSPDTQYF
DNA: TGTGCCAGCAGTTCCCCGGATACGCAGTATTTT

J: TRBJ2-5
D: -
size: -
V: TRBV6-2/TRBV6-3
CDR3: CASSYPLGTDQETQYF
DNA: TGTGCCAGCAGTTATCCCTTGGGCACGGACCAAGAGACCCAGTACTTC

J: TRBJ2-1
D: TRBD1
size: few
V: TRBV7-9
CDR3: CASSSNQKRTGYNEQFF
DNA: TGTGCCAGCAGCTCCAACCAGAAAAGGACAGGATACAATGAGCAGTTCTTC

J: TRBJ2-5
D: -
size: -
V: TRBV5-1
CDR3: CASSTPRERRTQYF
DNA: TGCGCCAGCAGCACCCCCCGGGAACGGAGGACCCAGTACTTC

J: TRBJ2-5
D: -
size: -
V: TRBV4-1
CDR3: CASSLRTGLSETQYF
DNA: TGCGCCAGCAGCCTACGGACGGGGCTTTCAGAGACCCAGTACTTC

J: TRBJ2-5
D: -
size: -
V: TRBV7-9
CDR3: CASSLEGFRETQYF
DNA: TGTGCCAGCAGCTTAGAGGGCTTTCGGGAGACCCAGTACTTC

J: TRBJ1-2
D: TRBD1
size: -
V: TRBV7-6
CDR3: CASSSSPGQGSGYTF
DNA: TGTGCCAGCAGCTCGTCACCGGGACAGGGCAGTGGCTACACCTTC

J: TRBJ2-3
D: TRBD2
size: -
V: TRBV6-6
CDR3: CASSYTTAGGKPSTDTQYF
DNA: TGTGCCAGCAGTTACACCACAGCGGGGGGCAAACCTAGCACAGATACGCAGTATTTT